Following are 31 T cell receptor beta chains from one sample sequenced in a study of CD8 T cells in ankylosing spondylitis (dated by TCRdb to about 2017). Here is what the overall study found, with its caveats: Blood from ankylosing spondylitis patients appeared to be characterized by a TCR beta motif composed of eight highly homologous amino acid variants.

No cognate antigen is known for these TCRs. Library preparation was by 5' RACE. The instrument given in TCRdb is Illumina HiSeq 2500. Clones were called with MiXCR by TCRdb after fastp trimmed the public reads at Q25, and only in-frame beta chains were retained. Here each entry gathers all rows of one CDR3 protein and keeps the most common genes and DNA. This sample comprises more than 650,000 distinct CDR3 sequences, roughly 10% of them detected only once. The ten largest clones add up to more than 0.5% of the sample. Sequencing was done on a sample of blood, either unsorted or a sorted T cell fraction (not recorded which). The receptors originated from a male donor with ankylosing spondylitis.

This chain connects TRBV5-1 to TRBJ1-4; no clear D. The CDR3 consists of 15 residues. V shed 6 bases and J shed 0 bases, with 12 bases lying between them. CDR1 is SGHRS and CDR2 is YFSETQ in the germline V gene. The CDR3 loop reads CASKLAAATNEKLFF. DNA of the CDR3: TGCGCCAGCAAGTTGGCAGCTGCAACTAATGAAAAACTGTTTTTT.

This clonotype was seen only a few times. V usage is TRBV20-1 and J usage is TRBJ2-1; D unclear. V was shortened by 3 bases and J by 2 bases, with 8 bases between the two germline ends. In germline, CDR1 is DFQATT, CDR2 SNEGSKA (reference sequence). The CDR3 has 13 amino acids. CDR3 bases: TGCAGTGCTAGCAGGCAGCCCTACAATGAGCAGTTCTTC. Translated, it gives CSASRQPYNEQFF.

V usage is TRBV27 and J usage is TRBJ2-1, with 9 nucleotides matching TRBD2. The CDR3 runs to 17 residues. Losses at the gene ends were 0 bases for V and 2 bases for J; bases not matched to a gene: 5. CDR1 and CDR2 from the germline V gene are MNHEY and SMNVEV (reference sequence). CDR3 residues: CASSLSSRGGAYNEQFF. CDR3 in DNA: TGTGCCAGCAGTTTATCCTCCCGCGGGGGGGCCTACAATGAGCAGTTCTTC.

J is TRBJ2-5 and V is TRBV5-6; TRBD1 is a possible D gene (6 bases). V lost 6 bases and J 5 bases, leaving 14 bases between the germline ends. CDR1 and CDR2 (germline): SGHDT, YYEEEE. The CDR3 runs to 13 residues. As DNA, the CDR3 is TGTGCCAGCATGCGCGCAGGGGACGAGACCCAGTACTTC. Translation gives CASMRAGDETQYF. The full variable domain, completed using reference TRBV5-6 and TRBJ2-5, is DAGVTQSPTHLIKTRGQQVTLRCSPKSGHDTVSWYQQALGQGPQFIFQYYEEEERQRGNFPDRFSGHQFPNYSSELNVNALLLGDSALYLCASMRAGDETQYFGPGTRLLVL.

In this sample, this clonotype turned up once. A read error may explain this, as a much larger clone is one base away. The chain couples TRBV7-2 to TRBJ1-4, with TRBD1 identical over 11 bases. CDR3 size: 14 residues. The V gene's germline CDR1 is SGHTA and CDR2 FQGNSA. CDR3 in amino acids: CASSRDRGGENLFF. Here the CDR3 DNA reads TGTGCCAGCAGCCGGGACAGGGGGGGCGAAAACCTGTTTTTT.

In this sample, this clonotype turned up a few times. V gene TRBV15 combines with J gene TRBJ2-5; D not resolved. Trimming removed 1 base from V and 4 bases from J, with 1 base in between. Germline V gene lookup returns CDR1 LNHNV and CDR2 YYDKDF (reference sequence). The CDR3 length is 11 residues. The CDR3 DNA sequence: TGTGCCACCAGCAGAGTAGAGACCCAGTACTTC. This gives the protein CATSRVETQYF.

The V gene is TRBV4-1, the J gene TRBJ2-5; 7 positions match TRBD1. Germline CDR1 reads MGHRA; CDR2 reads YSYEKL. The V segment lost 1 base and the J segment 4 bases; nucleotides outside the gene matches: 12. This CDR3 has 17 amino acids. The CDR3 region has the DNA TGCGCCAGCAGCCAAGGTGGCCAGGGGGTATGGGGAGAGACCCAGTACTTC. Translation gives CASSQGGQGVWGETQYF.

This clonotype was counted a few times. This chain connects TRBV27 to TRBJ2-7, with TRBD2 matching over 8 bases. Germline CDR1 and CDR2: MNHEY and SMNVEV (reference sequence). V was clipped by 5 bases and J by 0 bases; unmatched bases: 9. CDR3 length: 16 amino acids. The chain's CDR3 is CASSREASGYSYEQYF. CDR3 DNA sequence: TGTGCCAGCAGTCGAGAGGCTAGCGGGTACTCCTACGAGCAGTACTTC.

This rearrangement joins TRBV28 to TRBJ1-1; tentatively, D is TRBD1 (5 bases). This CDR3 region has 11 residues. Germline-derived CDR1 and CDR2 are MDHEN and SYDVKM. V lost 5 bases to trimming and J lost 5 bases, with 6 bases between them. CDR3 DNA: TGTGCCAGCAGTAGACAGACTGAAGCTTTCTTT. Translating gives CASSRQTEAFF. Drawing the rest from reference TRBV28 and TRBJ1-1, the complete variable domain is DVKVTQSSRYLVKRTGEKVFLECVQDMDHENMFWYRQDPGLGLRLIYFSYDVKMKEKGDIPEGYSVSREKKERFSLILESASTNQTSMYLCASSRQTEAFFGQGTRLTVV.

This clonotype has just a few counts. The chain employs TRBV20-1 and TRBJ2-3; D is possibly TRBD1 or TRBD2 (5 bases each). From germline, CDR1 is DFQATT and CDR2 SNEGSKA (reference sequence). The CDR3 totals 14 residues. The CDR3 loop is CSLKRTAGHGTQYF. CDR3 in DNA: TGCAGCCTAAAGAGGACTGCAGGACACGGCACGCAGTATTTT.

Worth noting for this clonotype: Mismatch with germline at one junction end may stem from a read error. The chain combines TRBV20-1 with TRBJ2-7; 7 bases line up with TRBD2. The length of the CDR3 is 10 residues. Germline V gene lookup returns CDR1 DFQATT and CDR2 SNEGSKA (reference sequence). The CDR3 DNA is TGCGCGACTAGCAGCTACGAGCAGCACTTC. Protein product: CATSSYEQHF.

This chain connects TRBV11-3 to TRBJ2-3; TRBD2 is a possible D gene (6 bases). The CDR3 extends over 12 amino acids. Trimming pared 5 bases from V and 9 bases from J, leaving 12 bases between. Germline CDR1 and CDR2: SGHNT and YENEEA. CDR3 protein: CASSRVAGTQYF. CDR3 bases: TGTGCCAGCAGCCGGGTCGCGGGGACGCAGTATTTT.

This clonotype has just a few counts. The chain uses TRBV27 and TRBJ2-7; unclear D gene. Germline loops: CDR1 MNHEY, CDR2 SMNVEV (reference sequence). Trimming shortened V by 2 bases and J by 11 bases, and 19 bases separated the two germline ends. This CDR3 comprises 14 residues. In DNA, the CDR3 is TGTGCCAGCAGTTTAAAGGTGTTGGGGATAAAAGAGTACTTC. Translated, it gives CASSLKVLGIKEYF.

In its sample, this clonotype was seen a few times. The chain is built from TRBV6-1 and TRBJ1-2; D is unclear. Germline V gene lookup returns CDR1 MNHNS and CDR2 SASEGT. Trimming took off 3 bases at V and 10 bases at J, with 15 bases between the two ends. The CDR3 totals 13 residues. The CDR3 loop is CASSDGSNEDYTF. The CDR3 coding sequence is TGTGCCAGCAGTGATGGCTCTAACGAGGACTACACCTTC.

This clonotype was seen a few times. The J gene is TRBJ2-5, the V gene TRBV12-3 or TRBV12-4; D remains ambiguous. Trimming stripped 7 bases from V and 0 bases from J, with 9 bases between. This CDR3 is built from 13 residues. The CDR3 DNA follows: TGTGCCAGCACCCCCACTCACCAAGAGACCCAGTACTTC. This gives the protein CASTPTHQETQYF.

There are a few counts of this clonotype. The chain couples TRBV27 to TRBJ1-6; tentatively, D is TRBD1 (6 bases). Trimming shortened V by 6 bases and J by 9 bases, and 15 bases separated the two germline ends. This CDR3 is 14 amino acids long. The germline CDR1 and CDR2 sequences are MNHEY and SMNVEV (reference sequence). The CDR3 nucleotides are TGTGCCAGCAGCACCCTACAGGGTAGTTCACCCCTCCACTTT. Translating it yields CASSTLQGSSPLHF.

In its sample, this clonotype was seen a few times. The DNA for the CDR3 is TGTGCCAGCAGCCAAGACACTAGCGGGAGGGACCTAAGAGAGACCCAGTACTTC. This gives the protein CASSQDTSGRDLRETQYF. The chain combines TRBV4-2 with TRBJ2-5; the match to TRBD2 covers 13 bases. The germline V gene encodes CDR1 LGHNA and CDR2 YNFKEQ. J lost 4 bases, V lost 0 bases, and 8 bases had no gene match. CDR3 length: 18 amino acids.

This clonotype showed up just a few times. This sequence joins TRBV6-4 and TRBJ1-6; 7 bases match TRBD1. V lost 6 bases, J lost 5 bases, and 7 bases stayed unmatched. The germline CDR1 and CDR2 sequences are MRHNA and SNTAGT. CDR3 length: 15 amino acids. The CDR3 is CASSRDRADNSPLHF. The CDR3, as DNA: TGTGCCAGCAGCCGCGACAGGGCCGATAATTCACCCCTCCACTTT.

A few counts support this clonotype. The CDR3 DNA reads as TGCGCCAGCAGCCAAGCCCCAGGGATAGGGGGCTACACCTTC. Protein sequence: CASSQAPGIGGYTF. V gene TRBV4-3 combines with J gene TRBJ1-2; possibly TRBD1 for D (5 bases). Trimming cost V 1 base and J 8 bases, with 14 bases left between them. Looked up from germline, CDR1 is LGHNA and CDR2 is YSLEER. The CDR3 is made up of 14 amino acids.

The chain is built from TRBV20-1 and TRBJ1-2; TRBD1 aligns across 11 bases. Germline V gene sequence: CDR1 DFQATT, CDR2 SNEGSKA (reference sequence). The length of the CDR3 is 14 residues. V shed 6 bases, J shed 4 bases, and the junction held 7 bases outside the gene matches. CDR3 sequence reads: CSAARDRGFYGYTF. CDR3 sequence (DNA): TGCAGTGCGGCCCGGGACAGGGGGTTCTATGGCTACACCTTC.

This clonotype was seen a handful of times. The chain uses TRBV7-2 and TRBJ2-1, with D uncertain. Germline V gene sequence: CDR1 SGHTA, CDR2 FQGNSA. The V gene lost 7 bases and the J gene lost 0 bases, with 13 bases spanning the gap. This CDR3 contains 15 residues. The DNA for the CDR3 is TGTGCCAGCACCTCTGACTTCAGCTCCTACAATGAGCAGTTCTTC. Amino acid sequence: CASTSDFSSYNEQFF.

This clonotype was counted only a few times. The genes are TRBV5-1 and TRBJ1-4; D remains ambiguous. CDR1 SGHRS and CDR2 YFSETQ come from the germline V gene. CDR3 length: 14 residues. V was pared by 5 bases and J by 9 bases, with 17 bases between. The CDR3 loop is CASRPDGGPQKLFF. In DNA, the CDR3 is TGCGCCAGCAGACCTGATGGTGGGCCCCAAAAACTGTTTTTT.

There are many counts of this clonotype. V is TRBV6-1 and J is TRBJ2-2; TRBD1 matches 8 bases. The CDR3 length is 14 residues. CDR1 and CDR2 from the germline V gene are MNHNS and SASEGT. Losses at the gene ends were 8 bases for V and 4 bases for J; bases not matched to a gene: 6. Here the CDR3 DNA reads TGTGCCAGCGGCAAGACAGGGGCCACCGGGGAGCTGTTTTTT. Amino acid sequence: CASGKTGATGELFF.

V gene TRBV4-1 combines with J gene TRBJ2-6; D is uncertain. The V end was cut by 4 bases, the J end by 0 bases, with 10 bases between. The V gene's germline CDR1 is MGHRA and CDR2 YSYEKL. This CDR3 has 16 amino acids. The CDR3 region is CASSLSLASGANVLTF. The CDR3 region has the DNA TGCGCCAGCAGCCTAAGCTTGGCCTCTGGGGCCAACGTCCTGACTTTC.

This clonotype has more than one count but fewer than ten. This chain links TRBV10-3 with TRBJ2-3; D not resolved. Looked up from germline, CDR1 is ENHRY and CDR2 is SYGVKD. This CDR3 contains 15 residues. The V and J ends lost 0 bases and 0 bases respectively, with 7 bases between them. CDR3 sequence: CAISESPGSTDTQYF. The CDR3 DNA reads TGTGCCATCAGTGAGTCCCCCGGGAGCACAGATACGCAGTATTTT.

The sample holds a few counts of this clonotype. V is TRBV20-1 and J is TRBJ1-1; D possibly corresponds to TRBD1 (5 bases). This CDR3 comprises 11 residues. Trimming shortened V by 6 bases and J by 4 bases, and 9 bases separated the two germline ends. Germline-derived CDR1 and CDR2 are DFQATT and SNEGSKA (reference sequence). CDR3 bases: TGCAGTGCAATGAGGGGCACTGAAGCTTTCTTT. It is translated as CSAMRGTEAFF.

This clonotype was seen more than once but under ten times. CDR3 residues: CASLRTGVWSNQPQHF. As DNA, the CDR3 is TGTGCCAGCTTGAGGACAGGGGTTTGGAGCAATCAGCCCCAGCATTTT. This rearrangement joins TRBV12-3 or TRBV12-4 to TRBJ1-5; 9 nucleotides match TRBD1. CDR3 length: 16 amino acids. Trimming removed 8 bases from V and 1 base from J; junction bases left unmatched: 9.

This clonotype appeared a few times. The chain employs TRBV18 and TRBJ2-3; possibly TRBD2 for D (7 bases). Germline loops: CDR1 KGHSH, CDR2 LQKENI. Trimming removed 2 bases from V and 2 bases from J, with 11 bases in between. The CDR3 sequence is 15 residues long. The CDR3 region has the DNA TGTGCCAGCTCACCAATCGGGGGGCCCACAGATACGCAGTATTTT. Translation gives CASSPIGGPTDTQYF.

The J gene is TRBJ2-7, the V gene TRBV20-1, with D maybe TRBD2 (5 bases). V shed 4 bases and J shed 0 bases, with 13 bases lying between them. This CDR3 is built from 14 residues. Per the germline V gene, CDR1 is DFQATT and CDR2 is SNEGSKA (reference sequence). CDR3 sequence: CSATGRRDSYEQYF. CDR3 sequence (DNA): TGCAGTGCTACCGGGCGCCGGGACTCCTACGAGCAGTACTTC.

The chain combines TRBV12-3 or TRBV12-4 with TRBJ1-2; D remains unclear. CDR3 length equals 12 residues. V shed 6 bases and J shed 5 bases, with 10 bases lying between them. This chain's CDR3 is CASREIRYGYTF. The DNA for the CDR3 is TGTGCCAGCAGAGAAATACGGTATGGCTACACCTTC.

The chain combines TRBV20-1 with TRBJ2-3; TRBD1 is a possible D gene (6 bases). V was pared by 8 bases and J by 1 base, with 13 bases between. Germline CDR1 reads DFQATT; CDR2 reads SNEGSKA (reference sequence). The CDR3 has 13 amino acids. This chain's CDR3 is CSLTRGGTDTQYF. CDR3 nucleotide sequence: TGCAGTCTTACCAGGGGTGGCACAGATACGCAGTATTTT.